One sample yielded the 27 T cell receptor beta chains listed below, sequenced in a study of blood T cell repertoires in COVID-19 (dated by TCRdb to the early 2020s). The library came from the immunoSEQ multiplex PCR assay. As stored in TCRdb, this immuneACCESS dataset retains in-frame rearrangements with V and J assigned. A fraction of the clones does not appear; measured against another copy, unresolved V genes explain less than half of the discrepancy, and the remainder lacks a known reason. The sample table records about 280,000 clones; around 90% of these occur just once. The ten largest clonotypes hold 2.2% of the sample. Sequencing used peripheral blood. Receptors were obtained from a woman aged 45-65 years who had recovered from COVID-19.

The V call is TRBV5-1, the J call TRBJ1-2, with D possibly being TRBD1 (5 bases). CDR1 SGHRS and CDR2 YFSETQ come from the germline V gene. V shed 4 bases and J shed 6 bases, with 16 bases lying between them. The CDR3 contains 14 residues. This CDR3 reads CASSLGHGVDGYTF. CDR3 DNA: TGCGCCAGCAGCCTAGGACACGGAGTCGATGGCTACACCTTC.

The chain carries TRBV28 and TRBJ2-1; TRBD1 aligns across 7 bases. This CDR3 has 13 amino acids. CDR1 MDHEN and CDR2 SYDVKM come from the germline V gene. V was clipped by 5 bases and J by 8 bases; unmatched bases: 6. The CDR3 coding sequence is TGTGCCAGCAGTCCTAGGGGGCGACATGAGCAGTTCTTC. This sequence encodes CASSPRGRHEQFF.

V is TRBV27 and J is TRBJ2-7, with 12 bases that match TRBD1. The V gene's germline CDR1 is MNHEY and CDR2 SMNVEV (reference sequence). This CDR3 has 15 residues. The V gene end was trimmed by 5 bases and the J gene end by 7 bases; junction bases not matched to a gene: 9. CDR3 in amino acids: CASSHRDRGLREQYF. For the CDR3, the DNA is TGTGCCAGCAGTCACCGGGACAGGGGGCTACGGGAGCAGTACTTC.

This chain connects TRBV27 to TRBJ1-2; 7 bases agree with TRBD1. The V and J ends lost 5 bases and 2 bases, in that order; junction bases with no gene match: 14. CDR1 and CDR2 from the germline V gene are MNHEY and SMNVEV (reference sequence). This CDR3 contains 17 residues. The CDR3 DNA is TGTGCCAGCAGTACCCGACAGGGAAAACTGAGCAACTATGGCTACACCTTC. Translating it yields CASSTRQGKLSNYGYTF.

V gene TRBV30 combines with J gene TRBJ2-4, with D unclear. Germline V lookup: CDR1 GTSNPN, CDR2 SVGIG (reference sequence). The CDR3 contains 12 residues. V was cut by 0 bases and J by 8 bases, with 8 bases left in between. CDR3 loop: CAWSVLVDIQYF. CDR3 coding DNA: TGTGCCTGGAGTGTGTTAGTTGACATTCAGTACTTC.

The chain couples TRBV14 to TRBJ2-7, with D maybe TRBD1 (5 bases). CDR3 length: 13 residues. In germline, CDR1 is SGHDN, CDR2 FVKESK. Deletions cut 0 bases from V and 6 bases from J, with 9 bases between. The CDR3 loop is CASSQDLGAEQYF. CDR3 bases: TGTGCCAGCAGCCAAGATTTAGGGGCCGAGCAGTACTTC.

V usage is TRBV19 and J usage is TRBJ2-1, with 14 nucleotides matching TRBD2. The germline V gene has CDR1 LNHDA and CDR2 SQIVND (reference sequence). The V gene end was trimmed by 7 bases and the J gene end by 0 bases; junction bases not matched to a gene: 11. The CDR3 runs to 19 residues. The DNA of the CDR3 is TGTGCCAGTACGATGACTAGCGGGAGGGTGGGGGGCTCCTACAATGAGCAGTTCTTC. It codes for CASTMTSGRVGGSYNEQFF.

The table lists this clone with a count of one. This chain connects TRBV12-5 to TRBJ2-7; TRBD1 matches 9 bases. CDR1 and CDR2 from the germline V gene are LGHNT and FRNRAP. Trimming removed 3 bases from V and 4 bases from J; junction bases left unmatched: 13. CDR3 length: 17 residues. The CDR3 is CASGFLTGTGIKYEQYF. DNA for the CDR3: TGTGCTAGTGGTTTCCTAACCGGGACAGGGATAAAATACGAGCAGTACTTC. Full variable domain (remainder filled in from reference TRBV12-5 and TRBJ2-7): DARVTQTPRHKVTEMGQEVTMRCQPILGHNTVFWYRQTMMQGLELLAYFRNRAPLDDSGMPKDRFSAEMPDATLATLKIQPSEPRDSAVYFCASGFLTGTGIKYEQYFGPGTRLTVT.

This chain joins TRBV29-1 and TRBJ1-2; 9 bases line up with TRBD1. With 3 bases clipped from V and 4 bases from J, the junction kept 9 bases outside the gene matches. Germline assignment: CDR1 SQVTM and CDR2 ANQGSEA. This CDR3 has 15 residues. This CDR3 reads CSVDNRGRRGYGYTF. CDR3 nucleotide sequence: TGCAGCGTTGACAACAGGGGGCGCAGGGGCTATGGCTACACCTTC.

This clone has at least ten counts. The chain couples TRBV12-3 or TRBV12-4 to TRBJ2-1; 9 nucleotides align to TRBD1. The V gene end was trimmed by 5 bases and the J gene end by 10 bases; junction bases not matched to a gene: 6. This CDR3 comprises 13 residues. The CDR3 coding sequence is TGTGCCAGCAGTCGGACAGGGGCTCGGGAGCAGTTCTTC. As protein: CASSRTGAREQFF.

The chain links TRBV29-1 to TRBJ2-1, with TRBD1 matching over 7 bases. There are 14 residues in the CDR3. In germline, CDR1 is SQVTM, CDR2 ANQGSEA. V was clipped by 2 bases and J by 4 bases; unmatched bases: 5. DNA of the CDR3: TGCAGCGTTGAATTGAGGGACAGATACAATGAGCAGTTCTTC. This translates into CSVELRDRYNEQFF.

A single count supports this clone. The V and J genes are TRBV4-3 and TRBJ2-7, with D possibly being TRBD2 (6 bases). CDR3 length equals 18 residues. Germline CDR1 reads LGHNA; CDR2 reads YSLEER. Trimming took 1 base from V and 0 from J, leaving 19 bases between them. CDR3 nucleotide sequence: TGCGCCAGCAGCCAAGCAACGTCCCCGGGAGACCCCTCCTACGAGCAGTACTTC. This gives the protein CASSQATSPGDPSYEQYF.

This chain joins TRBV3-1 (or the pseudogene TRBV3-2) and TRBJ2-3; weak D call: TRBD2 (5 bases). The germline V gene has CDR1 LGHDT and CDR2 YNNKEL (reference sequence). V dropped 1 base and J dropped 3 bases, with 11 bases sitting between them. The CDR3 consists of 15 residues. In DNA, the CDR3 is TGTGCCAGCAGCCAAGCGGGAACCTCGACAGATACGCAGTATTTT. Its protein product is CASSQAGTSTDTQYF.

The chain is built from TRBV7-3 and TRBJ2-2, with a tentative D call TRBD1 (6 bases). CDR1 and CDR2 (germline): SGHTA, FQGTGA. This CDR3 spans 13 amino acids. Trimming pared 5 bases from V and 6 bases from J, leaving 10 bases between. The CDR3 here is CASSLRQAGELFF. CDR3 DNA sequence: TGTGCCAGCAGCCTTCGACAGGCCGGGGAGCTGTTTTTT.

A note on this clone: The sample holds other DNA sequences that translate to the same CDR3. The J gene is TRBJ2-2, the V gene TRBV14, with 7 bases lining up with TRBD2. Trimming removed 1 base from V and 5 bases from J; junction bases left unmatched: 4. The CDR3 length is 15 residues. Per germline, CDR1 SGHDN and CDR2 FVKESK. CDR3 sequence: CASSQAGGGTGELFF. CDR3 nucleotides: TGTGCCAGCAGCCAAGCGGGAGGAGGAACCGGGGAGCTGTTTTTT.

The V gene is TRBV6-2 or TRBV6-3, the J gene TRBJ1-1; weak D call: TRBD1 (5 bases). The germline V and J ends were trimmed by 7 bases and 0 bases, with 15 bases remaining between them. Germline V lookup: CDR1 MNHEY, CDR2 SVGEGT. The CDR3 spans 15 residues. This chain's CDR3 is CASNPLRELNTEAFF. The CDR3 bases are TGTGCCAGCAACCCCCTCAGGGAATTGAACACTGAAGCTTTCTTT.

This clone has just one count. The genes are TRBV18 and TRBJ1-1, with TRBD1 as a possible D gene (5 bases). Trimming stripped 3 bases from V and 3 bases from J, with 14 bases between. This CDR3 is built from 15 residues. CDR1 and CDR2 (germline): KGHSH, LQKENI. The CDR3: CASSPQIGGDTEAFF. The CDR3 DNA sequence: TGTGCCAGCTCACCCCAGATCGGAGGGGACACTGAAGCTTTCTTT.

The CDR3 nucleotides read TGCAGCGTTGGGAGGGGACCCCCCCTCTATCAGCCCCAGCATTTT. Encoded protein: CSVGRGPPLYQPQHF. The V and J genes are TRBV29-1 and TRBJ1-5; D possibly corresponds to TRBD1 (5 bases). Trimming left V 4 bases short and J 5 bases short, with 18 bases between. Germline V CDR1 and CDR2: SQVTM, ANQGSEA. This CDR3 comprises 15 residues.

The chain is built from TRBV29-1 and TRBJ2-4; 8 nucleotides match TRBD2. Germline V gene lookup returns CDR1 SQVTM and CDR2 ANQGSEA. V lost 7 bases to trimming and J lost 1 base; unmatched junction nucleotides: 6. This CDR3 contains 14 residues. The CDR3 region has the DNA TGCAGCGCAATCCGGGAGGGGGCCAAAAACATTCAGTACTTC. This codes for CSAIREGAKNIQYF.

DNA of the CDR3: TGTGCCAGCCAAAGGGACAGTTGGAACACTGAAGCTTTCTTT. It encodes CASQRDSWNTEAFF. This sequence joins TRBV6-5 and TRBJ1-1; 7 bases line up with TRBD1. The CDR3 loop spans 14 amino acids. V lost 8 bases and J lost 1; bases outside the gene matches: 7. Germline V CDR1 and CDR2: MNHEY, SVGAGI.

V is TRBV3-1 (or the pseudogene TRBV3-2) and J is TRBJ2-5, with a possible D match to TRBD2 (5 bases). V lost 4 bases and J 4 bases, leaving 10 bases between the germline ends. The CDR3 covers 13 residues. Germline values: CDR1 LGHDT, CDR2 YNNKEL (reference sequence). DNA of the CDR3: TGTGCCAGCAGCCTCCGAGGGCGAGAGACCCAGTACTTC. It yields the protein CASSLRGRETQYF.

The V gene is TRBV7-2, the J gene TRBJ2-7, with TRBD1 identical over 8 bases. V lost 2 bases to trimming and J lost 5 bases; unmatched junction nucleotides: 11. Germline V CDR1 and CDR2: SGHTA, FQGNSA. The CDR3 totals 16 residues. CDR3 in DNA: TGTGCCAGCAGCTTAACCTTCAGGGGGCACGGGAACGAGCAGTACTTC. Its protein is CASSLTFRGHGNEQYF. The full variable domain, its missing parts supplied by reference TRBV7-2 and TRBJ2-7, is GAGVSQSPSNKVTEKGKDVELRCDPISGHTALYWYRQSLGQGLEFLIYFQGNSAPDKSGLPSDRFSAERTGGSVSTLTIQRTQQEDSAVYLCASSLTFRGHGNEQYFGPGTRLTVT.

About this clone: Other DNA sequences from this sample encode an identical CDR3 as well. The J gene is TRBJ1-2, the V gene TRBV7-2, with a possible D match to TRBD1 (6 bases). This CDR3 is built from 15 residues. Germline CDR1 is SGHTA and CDR2 is FQGNSA. V shed 5 bases and J shed 4 bases, with 17 bases lying between them. Here the CDR3 DNA reads TGTGCCAGCAGCCCGGGGGGGGGCGGAGGCTATGGCTACACCTTC. This gives the protein CASSPGGGGGYGYTF.

This chain uses TRBV4-3 with TRBJ1-1, with 7 bases that match TRBD1. With V trimmed by 4 bases and J by 0 bases, 8 bases remained unmatched. This CDR3 spans 16 amino acids. Germline CDR1 and CDR2: LGHNA and YSLEER. Written as DNA, the CDR3 is TGCGCCAGCAGCCTCGGGACAGCCCTCTTGAACACTGAAGCTTTCTTT. Protein product: CASSLGTALLNTEAFF.

The J gene is TRBJ1-1, the V gene TRBV30; 12 bases align to TRBD1. CDR1 is GTSNPN, CDR2 SVGIG, per germline (reference sequence). CDR3 length: 15 amino acids. With V trimmed by 4 bases and J by 5 bases, 8 bases remained unmatched. CDR3 sequence reads: CAWTPSGQGATEAFF. The CDR3 DNA sequence: TGTGCCTGGACCCCCTCGGGACAGGGGGCTACTGAAGCTTTCTTT.

The chain uses TRBV12-5 and TRBJ1-2, with a possible D match to TRBD1 (6 bases). CDR3 size: 13 residues. In germline, CDR1 is LGHNT, CDR2 FRNRAP. V lost 3 bases, J lost 4 bases, and 9 bases lay in between. CDR3: CASGLQGSYGYTF. The DNA for the CDR3 is TGTGCTAGTGGTTTACAGGGCTCCTATGGCTACACCTTC.

This rearrangement joins TRBV5-1 to TRBJ1-6, with unresolved D. V lost 0 bases, J lost 9 bases, and 16 bases lay in between. Looked up from germline, CDR1 is SGHRS and CDR2 is YFSETQ. The length of the CDR3 is 16 residues. CDR3 loop: CASSLEWSGVGSPLHF. The CDR3 bases are TGCGCCAGCAGCTTGGAATGGAGCGGAGTGGGTTCACCCCTCCACTTT.